Listed here are 27 T cell receptor beta chains from one sample, sequenced in a study of T cells in Graves' hyperthyroidism and ophthalmopathy. The CDR3 regions of TCR beta were amplified from RNA transcripts. During a first-round RT-PCR of the TCR CDR3, the HTBI primer set was used. A single record per CDR3 protein comes from TCRdb applying MiXCR to the multiplex PCR reads. The sample consists of fewer than 900,000 distinct CDR3 sequences, approximately 19% of them appearing once. Specimen: blood. The receptors shown here come from a woman between 50 and 59 years old with Graves' hyperthyroidism that later progressed to Graves' ophthalmopathy.

This clonotype was detected only a few times. The chain recombines TRBV11-1 with TRBJ2-2; unclear D gene. V lost 3 bases, J lost 4 bases, and 15 bases lay in between. From germline, CDR1 is SGHAT and CDR2 FQDESV (reference sequence). The CDR3 has 16 residues. The CDR3 region is CASSLSFQAVTGELFF. The CDR3 region has the DNA TGTGCCAGCAGCTTGAGTTTCCAGGCGGTCACCGGGGAGCTGTTTTTT.

This chain uses TRBV10-3 with TRBJ2-1; TRBD1 might be the D (6 bases). Germline V gene lookup returns CDR1 ENHRY and CDR2 SYGVKD. The V end was cut by 2 bases, the J end by 4 bases, with 15 bases between. The CDR3 extends over 16 amino acids. The CDR3 coding sequence is TGTGCCATCAGTGAGCCAAGGACAGATATTTACAATGAGCAGTTCTTC. This gives the protein CAISEPRTDIYNEQFF.

This chain connects TRBV6-2 or TRBV6-3 to TRBJ1-5, with 8 bases fitting TRBD1. Unmatched junction bases numbered 13, after V lost 3 bases and J lost 6 bases. CDR1 is MNHEY and CDR2 is SVGEGT in the germline V gene. The CDR3 sequence is 17 residues long. For the CDR3, the DNA is TGTGCCAGCAGTTATGAAGTAGGGACAGGCATGGCTCAGCCCCAGCATTTT. This translates into CASSYEVGTGMAQPQHF.

The rearrangement joins TRBV6-2 or TRBV6-3 to TRBJ2-4, with D perhaps matching TRBD2 (5 bases). The germline V and J ends were trimmed by 6 bases and 5 bases, with 17 bases remaining between them. Germline CDR1 and CDR2: MNHEY and SVGEGT. The CDR3 contains 15 residues. CDR3 loop: CASRMARVLENIQYF. CDR3 DNA: TGTGCCAGCAGGATGGCGAGGGTACTGGAAAACATTCAGTACTTC.

The genes are TRBV6-4 and TRBJ2-1; D uncertain. The ends were cut back, 0 bases at V and 4 bases at J, with 7 bases in the middle. This CDR3 has 14 residues. Germline assignment: CDR1 MRHNA and CDR2 SNTAGT. This CDR3 is CASSDSAPYNEQFF. As DNA, the CDR3 is TGTGCCAGCAGTGACTCTGCACCTTACAATGAGCAGTTCTTC.

The J gene is TRBJ1-5, the V gene TRBV7-2; D is unclear. Germline CDR1 reads SGHTA; CDR2 reads FQGNSA. With 6 bases removed from V and 5 bases from J, the gap between germline ends came to 11 bases. The CDR3 runs 13 residues. CDR3 region: CASSYFRDQPQHF. The CDR3 coding sequence is TGTGCCAGCAGTTACTTCCGGGATCAGCCCCAGCATTTT.

As DNA, the CDR3 is TGTGCCACCAGCAAACTCCGGGGGGGCCAGTACAATGAGCAGTTCTTC. This translates into CATSKLRGGQYNEQFF. The chain employs TRBV15 and TRBJ2-1; 8 nucleotides match TRBD2. The germline V gene encodes CDR1 LNHNV and CDR2 YYDKDF (reference sequence). The CDR3 is made up of 16 amino acids. J was trimmed by 4 bases and V by 4 bases; bases with no gene match: 9. Full variable domain (rest looked up from reference TRBV15 and TRBJ2-1): DAMVIQNPRYQVTQFGKPVTLSCSQTLNHNVMYWYQQKSSQAPKLLFHYYDKDFNNEADTPDNFQSRRPNTSFCFLDIRSPGLGDTAMYLCATSKLRGGQYNEQFFGPGTRLTVL.

This clonotype was seen a few times. This chain uses TRBV5-8 with TRBJ1-1; D is unresolved. The CDR3 length is 15 residues. V shed 10 bases and J shed 2 bases, with 21 bases lying between them. Germline CDR1 and CDR2: SGHTS and YDEGEE. The CDR3 DNA reads as TGTGCCGCAGAACCCAAAGAGGAACTAAACACTGAAGCTTTCTTT. As protein: CAAEPKEELNTEAFF.

The chain is built from TRBV29-1 and TRBJ1-5; D uncertain. CDR1 is SQVTM and CDR2 is ANQGSEA in the germline V gene. Trimming removed 4 bases from V and 7 bases from J, with 11 bases in between. CDR3 length: 12 amino acids. CDR3 bases: TGCAGCGTTGGGGCGGGATCCCAGCCCCAGCATTTT. Translation: CSVGAGSQPQHF.

Ten or more counts support this clonotype. The chain is built from TRBV11-2 and TRBJ1-2, with TRBD1 as a possible D gene (6 bases). This CDR3 has 15 amino acids. Germline CDR1 reads SGHAT; CDR2 reads FQNNGV. V lost 3 bases, J lost 2 bases, and 13 bases lay in between. CDR3 sequence: CASSLSGQPNYGYTF. The CDR3 bases are TGTGCCAGCAGCTTGTCCGGACAGCCCAACTATGGCTACACCTTC.

This clonotype was seen more than once but under ten times. The CDR3 reads CASSSQGTAKNIQYF. The CDR3 region has the DNA TGTGCCAGCAGCTCCCAGGGGACCGCCAAAAACATTCAGTACTTC. This sequence joins TRBV7-8 and TRBJ2-4; a weak D match, TRBD1 (6 bases). This CDR3 comprises 15 residues. Per the germline V gene, CDR1 is SGHVS and CDR2 is FQNEAQ. V lost 4 bases and J lost 1, with 11 bases in between.

This clonotype was seen more than once but under ten times. V and J are TRBV5-5 and TRBJ2-5; the D is unclear. Looked up from germline, CDR1 is SGHKS and CDR2 is YYEKEE (reference sequence). This CDR3 is 13 amino acids long. V was clipped by 4 bases and J by 4 bases, with 11 bases between them. The CDR3 reads CASSPVWLETQYF. CDR3 DNA sequence: TGTGCCAGCAGCCCCGTCTGGCTAGAGACCCAGTACTTC.

This clonotype occurred a few times. The gene calls are TRBV20-1 and TRBJ1-6; 8 bases map to TRBD1. In germline, CDR1 is DFQATT, CDR2 SNEGSKA (reference sequence). CDR3 length equals 15 residues. Losses at the gene ends were 3 bases for V and 8 bases for J; bases not matched to a gene: 9. The CDR3 nucleotides are TGCAGTGCTAGCTTTTCCCTGACAGGGGATTCACCCCTCCACTTT. This sequence encodes CSASFSLTGDSPLHF.

This clonotype was recorded many times. The chain combines TRBV5-1 with TRBJ1-1, with D tentatively TRBD1 (6 bases). Germline CDR1 and CDR2: SGHRS and YFSETQ. This CDR3 contains 14 residues. V was pared by 2 bases and J by 3 bases, with 11 bases between. As DNA, the CDR3 is TGCGCCAGCAGCTTAGGGGGGCCATACACTGAAGCTTTCTTT. Its translation: CASSLGGPYTEAFF.

The chain has TRBV4-2 and TRBJ1-5, with a tentative D call TRBD1 (5 bases). V lost 1 base to trimming and J lost 5 bases, with 9 bases between them. The CDR3 consists of 14 residues. Germline V gene lookup returns CDR1 LGHNA and CDR2 YNFKEQ. CDR3 residues: CASSQGGPYQPQHF. For the CDR3, the DNA is TGTGCCAGCAGCCAAGGGGGCCCGTATCAGCCCCAGCATTTT.

This clonotype appeared many times. The chain recombines TRBV30 with TRBJ2-1, with 9 bases lining up with TRBD2. Germline CDR1 reads GTSNPN; CDR2 reads SVGIG (reference sequence). The ends lost 3 bases at V and 5 bases at J; junction bases unmatched: 11. The CDR3 runs to 16 residues. In DNA, the CDR3 is TGTGCCTGGAGGACCCCCCTTAGCGGGGGCAACAATGAGCAGTTCTTC. Protein product: CAWRTPLSGGNNEQFF.

J is TRBJ2-2 and V is TRBV7-9, with a possible D match to TRBD1 (5 bases). The length of the CDR3 is 13 residues. Trimming removed 5 bases from V and 7 bases from J, with 11 bases in between. In germline, CDR1 is SEHNR, CDR2 FQNEAQ (reference sequence). The CDR3 reads CASSPAGYGELFF. The CDR3 DNA sequence: TGTGCCAGCAGCCCCGCAGGGTACGGGGAGCTGTTTTTT.

With regard to this clonotype: Without the conserved terminal phenylalanine or tryptophan, this CDR3 likely stems from a read error. This chain uses TRBV6-1 with TRBJ1-5, with 8 nucleotides matching TRBD1. The CDR3 is 14 amino acids. V lost 7 bases to trimming and J lost 6 bases; unmatched junction nucleotides: 8. Germline CDR1 MNHNS, CDR2 SASEGT. DNA of the CDR3: TGTGCCAGCAAGCAAGACAGGGGAGGTCAGCCCCAGCATCTT. Its translation: CASKQDRGGQPQHL.

This clonotype was counted between two and nine times. The chain carries TRBV9 and TRBJ1-6; D not resolved. Germline V gives CDR1 SGDLS, CDR2 YYNGEE. The V and J ends lost 0 bases and 10 bases respectively, with 14 bases between them. The CDR3 has 15 amino acids. Here the CDR3 reads CASSVAVGSESPLHF. For the CDR3, the DNA is TGTGCCAGCAGCGTAGCTGTCGGTAGCGAGTCACCCCTCCACTTT.

This clonotype was counted many times. The chain joins TRBV20-1 to TRBJ2-7; tentatively, D is TRBD1 or TRBD2 (5 bases each). CDR1 is DFQATT and CDR2 is SNEGSKA in the germline V gene (reference sequence). Trimming pared 2 bases from V and 4 bases from J, leaving 18 bases between. The CDR3 runs 15 residues. CDR3 loop: CSARRGANGEYEQYF. The CDR3 nucleotides read TGCAGTGCTAGAAGGGGTGCTAACGGGGAATACGAGCAGTACTTC.

This clonotype was seen ten or more times. V is TRBV7-9 and J is TRBJ2-7; TRBD2 might be the D (5 bases). CDR1 and CDR2 (germline): SEHNR, FQNEAQ (reference sequence). V lost 6 bases and J 3 bases, leaving 12 bases between the germline ends. CDR3 length equals 13 residues. CDR3 region: CASSNFGVYEQYF. The CDR3 region has the DNA TGTGCCAGCAGTAATTTCGGGGTCTACGAGCAGTACTTC.

The sample holds a few counts of this clonotype. The chain combines TRBV14 with TRBJ1-2; weak D call: TRBD1 (5 bases). CDR3 length: 15 amino acids. Trimming shortened V by 2 bases and J by 4 bases, and 14 bases separated the two germline ends. Germline CDR1 and CDR2: SGHDN and FVKESK. CDR3 amino acids: CASSQIQGPGYGYTF. The DNA for the CDR3 is TGTGCCAGCAGCCAAATCCAGGGCCCGGGCTATGGCTACACCTTC.

The rearrangement uses TRBV6-1 and TRBJ1-1; D is uncertain. Germline V gives CDR1 MNHNS, CDR2 SASEGT. The CDR3 runs 10 residues. Between the trimmed V and J ends, which lost 1 base and 8 bases, there was a span of 2 bases. In nucleotides, the CDR3 is TGTGCCAGCAGTGAAGGAGAAGCTTTCTTT. This encodes CASSEGEAFF.

The chain employs TRBV4-2 and TRBJ1-5; no reliable D call. The germline CDR1 and CDR2 sequences are LGHNA and YNFKEQ. V was cut by 5 bases and J by 0 bases, with 11 bases left in between. CDR3 length: 15 residues. The CDR3 region has the DNA TGTGCCAGCAGCTTTTTGCCGGATAGCAATCAGCCCCAGCATTTT. Translating gives CASSFLPDSNQPQHF.

There are many counts of this clonotype. The chain combines TRBV6-1 with TRBJ2-1; D is ambiguous. This CDR3 is 13 amino acids long. Germline loops: CDR1 MNHNS, CDR2 SASEGT. V was clipped by 2 bases and J by 4 bases, with 6 bases between them. CDR3 DNA sequence: TGTGCCAGCAGTGAAATGGGTTACAATGAGCAGTTCTTC. Encoded protein: CASSEMGYNEQFF.

CDR3 protein: CASSEGFGWGYTF. The CDR3 bases are TGTGCCAGCAGTGAAGGTTTTGGGTGGGGCTACACCTTC. The gene calls are TRBV6-1 and TRBJ1-2; D ambiguous. The CDR3 consists of 13 residues. With 1 base removed from V and 8 bases from J, the gap between germline ends came to 11 bases. Germline CDR1 reads MNHNS; CDR2 reads SASEGT.

This clonotype was seen a handful of times. The rearrangement links TRBV9 to TRBJ2-2; possible D gene TRBD1, 6 bases. Germline V gene lookup returns CDR1 SGDLS and CDR2 YYNGEE. V lost 2 bases and J lost 5, with 10 bases in between. The CDR3 runs to 14 residues. CDR3 DNA: TGTGCCAGCAGCGTCAGGGGAATGACCGGGGAGCTGTTTTTT. Translated, it gives CASSVRGMTGELFF.